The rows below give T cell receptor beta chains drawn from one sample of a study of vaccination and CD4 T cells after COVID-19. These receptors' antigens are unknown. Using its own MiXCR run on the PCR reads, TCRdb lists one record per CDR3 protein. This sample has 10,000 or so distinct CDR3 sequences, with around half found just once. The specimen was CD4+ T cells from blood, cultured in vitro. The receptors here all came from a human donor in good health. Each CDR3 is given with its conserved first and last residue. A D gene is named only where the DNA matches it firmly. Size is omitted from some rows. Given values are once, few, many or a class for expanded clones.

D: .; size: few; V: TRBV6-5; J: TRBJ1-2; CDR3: CASSYGQGRFYGYTF; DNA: TGTGCCAGCAGTTATGGGCAGGGGAGATTCTATGGCTACACCTTC
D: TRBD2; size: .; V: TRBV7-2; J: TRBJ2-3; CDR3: CASSTSGGRTQYF; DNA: TGTGCCAGCAGCACCAGCGGGGGGAGAACGCAGTATTTT
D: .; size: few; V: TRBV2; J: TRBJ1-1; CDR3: CASTMDRNTEAFF; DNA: TGTGCCAGCACTATGGACAGGAACACTGAAGCTTTCTTT
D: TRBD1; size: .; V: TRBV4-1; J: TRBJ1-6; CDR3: CASSATTGFDSPLHF; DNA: TGCGCCAGCAGCGCCACGACAGGGTTCGATTCACCCCTCCACTTT
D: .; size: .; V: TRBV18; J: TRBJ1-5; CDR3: CASSAGASGNQPQHF; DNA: TGTGCCAGCTCAGCCGGGGCGAGCGGCAATCAGCCCCAGCATTTT
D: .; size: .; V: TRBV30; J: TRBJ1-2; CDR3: CAGRTENYGYTF; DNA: TGTGCCGGACGGACCGAGAACTATGGCTACACCTTC
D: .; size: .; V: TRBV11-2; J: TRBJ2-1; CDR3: CASSIGTPVDEQFF; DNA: TGTGCCAGCAGCATCGGGACCCCCGTAGATGAGCAGTTCTTC
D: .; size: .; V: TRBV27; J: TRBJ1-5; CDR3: CASSSKTRPNQPQHF; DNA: TGTGCCAGCAGTTCCAAGACTCGCCCCAATCAGCCCCAGCATTTT
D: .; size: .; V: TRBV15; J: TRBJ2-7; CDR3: CATSRDLTYEQYF; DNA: TGTGCCACCAGCAGAGATCTAACCTACGAGCAGTACTTC
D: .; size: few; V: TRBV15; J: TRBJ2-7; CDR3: CATSTLTGQTPYEQYF; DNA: TGTGCCACCAGCACCTTAACCGGACAGACTCCCTACGAGCAGTACTTC
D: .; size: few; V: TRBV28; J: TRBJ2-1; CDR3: CASSLRTVTYNEQFF; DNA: TGTGCCAGCAGTTTGCGCACAGTTACCTACAATGAGCAGTTCTTC
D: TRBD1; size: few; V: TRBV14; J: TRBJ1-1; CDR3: CASSNNRGQNTEAFF; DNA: TGTGCCAGCAGCAATAACAGGGGGCAGAACACTGAAGCTTTCTTT
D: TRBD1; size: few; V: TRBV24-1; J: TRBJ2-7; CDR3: CATSTKGQGASYEQYF; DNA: TGTGCCACCAGCACGAAGGGACAGGGGGCCTCCTACGAGCAGTACTTC
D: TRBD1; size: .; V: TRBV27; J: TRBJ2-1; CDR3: CASSPTGGYLQPGEQFF; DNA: TGTGCCAGCAGTCCGACAGGGGGTTATCTCCAACCCGGTGAGCAGTTCTTC
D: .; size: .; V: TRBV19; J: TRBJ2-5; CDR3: CASSKPGTAPQETQYF; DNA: TGTGCCAGTAGTAAGCCCGGGACGGCCCCACAAGAGACCCAGTACTTC
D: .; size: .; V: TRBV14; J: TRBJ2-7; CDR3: CASSHITGGGYF; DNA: TGTGCCAGCAGCCATATAACAGGAGGAGGGTACTTC
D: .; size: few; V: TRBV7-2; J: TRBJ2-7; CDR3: CASSSTLGGGSSSYEQYF; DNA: TGTGCCAGCAGCTCCACACTAGGTGGGGGGTCAAGCTCCTACGAGCAGTACTTC
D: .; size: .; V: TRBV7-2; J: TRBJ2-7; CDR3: CASSLVPDLRSYEQYF; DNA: TGTGCCAGCAGCTTAGTCCCGGACTTACGCTCGTACGAGCAGTACTTC
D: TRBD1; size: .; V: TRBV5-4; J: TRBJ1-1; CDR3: CASSPMTGPRAIEAFF; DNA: TGTGCCAGCAGCCCCATGACAGGGCCCAGGGCAATTGAAGCTTTCTTT
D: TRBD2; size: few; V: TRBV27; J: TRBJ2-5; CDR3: CASSTTRTSGGAHQETQYF; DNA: TGTGCCAGCAGTACCACCCGGACTAGCGGGGGGGCTCACCAAGAGACCCAGTACTTC
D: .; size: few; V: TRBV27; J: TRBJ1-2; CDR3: CASSFRVHTF; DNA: TGTGCCAGCAGTTTTCGCGTCCACACCTTC
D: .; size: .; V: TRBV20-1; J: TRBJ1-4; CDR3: CSARDRVDEKLFF; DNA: TGCAGTGCTAGAGACAGGGTGGATGAAAAACTGTTTTTT
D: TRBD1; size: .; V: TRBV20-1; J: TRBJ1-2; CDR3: CSAAGTGHGYTF; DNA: TGCAGTGCCGCCGGGACAGGGCATGGCTACACCTTC
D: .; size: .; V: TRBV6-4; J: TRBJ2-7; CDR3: CASSDGQRYAYEQYF; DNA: TGTGCCAGCAGTGACGGACAGAGGTACGCCTACGAGCAGTACTTC
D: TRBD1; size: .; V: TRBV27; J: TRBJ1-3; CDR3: CASRTGQGANTIYF; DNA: TGTGCCAGCAGAACGGGACAGGGGGCAAACACCATATATTTT
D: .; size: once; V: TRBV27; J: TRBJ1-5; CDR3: CASSLMSGLGNQPQHF; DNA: TGTGCCAGCAGTCTTATGTCGGGGTTGGGAAATCAGCCCCAGCATTTT
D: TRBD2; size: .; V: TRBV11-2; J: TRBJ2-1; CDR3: CASSLDYSGGVPSYNEQFF; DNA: TGTGCCAGCAGCTTAGATTATAGCGGGGGGGTTCCCTCCTACAATGAGCAGTTCTTC
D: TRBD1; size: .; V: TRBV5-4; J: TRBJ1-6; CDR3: CASSQSGTGNSPLHF; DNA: TGTGCCAGCAGCCAATCCGGGACAGGGAACTCACCCCTCCACTTT
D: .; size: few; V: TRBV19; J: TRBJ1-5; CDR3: CASSIFPGSQPQHF; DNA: TGTGCCAGTAGTATCTTTCCGGGGTCGCAGCCCCAGCATTTT
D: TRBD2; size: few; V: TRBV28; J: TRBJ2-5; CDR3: CASSRTSRAQYF; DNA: TGTGCCAGCAGCCGGACTAGTCGAGCCCAGTACTTC
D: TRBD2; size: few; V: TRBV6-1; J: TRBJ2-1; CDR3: CASSRGDEQFF; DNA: TGTGCCAGCAGCCGGGGGGACGAGCAGTTCTTC
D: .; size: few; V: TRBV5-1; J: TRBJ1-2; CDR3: CASSPSGGANYGYTF; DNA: TGCGCCAGCAGCCCTAGTGGGGGTGCTAACTATGGCTACACCTTC
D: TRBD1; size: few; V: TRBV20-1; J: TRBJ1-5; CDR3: CSASIQLLQGDSNQPQHF; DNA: TGCAGTGCTAGCATCCAATTACTACAGGGGGATAGCAATCAGCCCCAGCATTTT
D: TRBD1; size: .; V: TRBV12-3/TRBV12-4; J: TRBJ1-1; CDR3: CASNKRDSGAEAFF; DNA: TGTGCCAGCAATAAAAGGGACAGCGGCGCTGAAGCTTTCTTT
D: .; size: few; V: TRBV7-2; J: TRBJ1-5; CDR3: CASSLARDNQPQHF; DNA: TGTGCCAGCAGCTTAGCTAGGGACAATCAGCCCCAGCATTTT
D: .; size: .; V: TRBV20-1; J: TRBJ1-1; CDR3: CSARDSGTEAFF; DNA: TGCAGTGCTAGAGATTCTGGGACAGAAGCTTTCTTT
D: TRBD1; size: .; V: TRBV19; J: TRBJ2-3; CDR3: CASTKRQGSAADTQYF; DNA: TGTGCCAGTACCAAGAGACAGGGCTCGGCGGCAGATACGCAGTATTTT
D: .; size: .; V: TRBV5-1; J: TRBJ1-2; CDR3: CASSLEGLTYGYTF; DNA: TGCGCCAGCAGCTTGGAGGGACTTACCTATGGCTACACCTTC
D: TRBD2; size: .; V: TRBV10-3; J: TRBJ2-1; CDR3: CAIKQRDYHNEQFF; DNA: TGTGCCATCAAGCAAAGGGACTACCACAATGAGCAGTTCTTC
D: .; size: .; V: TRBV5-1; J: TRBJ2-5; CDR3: CASSFSGSQETQYF; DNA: TGCGCCAGCAGCTTCAGCGGTTCCCAAGAGACCCAGTACTTC
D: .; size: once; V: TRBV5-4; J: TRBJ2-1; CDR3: CASSLGGLRRNEQFF; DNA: TGTGCCAGCAGCTTAGGAGGCCTCCGGAGGAATGAGCAGTTCTTC
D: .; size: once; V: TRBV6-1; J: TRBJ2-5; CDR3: CASGTGNGETQYF; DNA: TGTGCCAGCGGAACGGGTAATGGGGAGACCCAGTACTTC
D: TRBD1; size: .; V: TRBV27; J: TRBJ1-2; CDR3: CASSSGTGGTNYGYTF; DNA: TGTGCCAGCAGTTCCGGGACAGGGGGTACTAACTATGGCTACACCTTC
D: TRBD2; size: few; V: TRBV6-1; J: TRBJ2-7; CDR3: CACVSGMNEQYF; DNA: TGTGCCTGTGTTAGCGGGATGAACGAGCAGTACTTC
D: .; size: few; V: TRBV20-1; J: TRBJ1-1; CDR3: CSARSTEAFF; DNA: TGCAGTGCTAGATCCACTGAAGCTTTCTTT
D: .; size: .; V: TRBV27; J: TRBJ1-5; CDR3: CASSLSQGGRPQHF; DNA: TGTGCCAGCAGTTTATCACAGGGAGGACGGCCCCAGCATTTT
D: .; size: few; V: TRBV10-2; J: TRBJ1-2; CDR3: CASSEFPTYGYTF; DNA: TGCGCCAGCAGTGAGTTCCCCACCTATGGCTACACCTTC
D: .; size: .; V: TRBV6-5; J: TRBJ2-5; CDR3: CASSFGETQYF; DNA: TGTGCCAGCAGTTTCGGAGAGACCCAGTACTTC
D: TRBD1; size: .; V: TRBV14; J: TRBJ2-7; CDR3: CASSRDSGIGEQYF; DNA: TGTGCCAGCAGCCGGGACAGTGGTATCGGCGAGCAGTACTTC
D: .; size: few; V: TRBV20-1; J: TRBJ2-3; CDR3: CSVIQDTQYF; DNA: TGCAGTGTTATTCAAGATACGCAGTATTTT
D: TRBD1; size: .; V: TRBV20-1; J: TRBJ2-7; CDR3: CSAEPDRDDEQYF; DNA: TGCAGTGCTGAGCCGGACAGGGACGACGAGCAGTACTTC